This TCR beta chain originates from a study of cytomegalovirus exposure and HLA in healthy donors. Looking at the study overall: Of all 360 or so donors who were genotyped, roughly 81% belonged to the Caucasian-associated ancestry cluster.

Study-wide points: Most TCR beta V segments were productive about 87% or about 30% of the time in an earlier analysis. In a later analysis, a missense DCLRE1C variant was linked to TCR beta V- and J-gene trimming. The majority of TCR sequences were rare, yet some public TCRs appeared in many donors.

Concerning this clone itself: Antigen unknown.

60 Vbeta and 13 Jbeta primers were used in PCR. Some clones are missing from TCRdb's copy, which holds only in-frame ones; the method was immunoSEQ multiplex PCR. Of more than 55,000 clones listed, about 74% were seen once; the top ten hold 8.5% to 14%. The sequenced sample was PBMCs. The sequence was obtained from a woman aged 60 to 75 in good health and CMV-seropositive.

The CDR3 coding sequence is TGCGCCAGCAGCTTAGGACAAGGCCCTTACAATGAGCAGTTCTTC. Amino acid sequence: CASSLGQGPYNEQFF. This chain links TRBV5-1 with TRBJ2-1, with D possibly being TRBD1 (5 bases). The CDR3 loop spans 15 amino acids. Germline V lookup: CDR1 SGHRS, CDR2 YFSETQ. Trimming removed 2 bases from V and 4 bases from J, with 13 bases in between. Using reference TRBV5-1 and TRBJ2-1 for the parts outside the CDR3, the full variable domain is KAGVTQTPRYLIKTRGQQVTLSCSPISGHRSVSWYQQTPGQGLQFLFEYFSETQRNKGNFPGRFSGRQFSNSRSEMNVSTLELGDSALYLCASSLGQGPYNEQFFGPGTRLTVL.